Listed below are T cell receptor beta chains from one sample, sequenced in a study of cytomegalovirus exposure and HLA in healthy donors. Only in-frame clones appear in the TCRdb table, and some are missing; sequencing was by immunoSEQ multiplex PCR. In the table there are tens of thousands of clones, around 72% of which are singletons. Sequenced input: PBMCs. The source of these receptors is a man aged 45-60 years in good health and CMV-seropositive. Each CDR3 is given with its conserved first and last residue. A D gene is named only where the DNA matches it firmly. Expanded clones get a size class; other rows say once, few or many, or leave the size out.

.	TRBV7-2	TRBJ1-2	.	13	CASSSTPNYGYTF	TGTGCCAGCAGCTCGACACCCAACTATGGCTACACCTTC
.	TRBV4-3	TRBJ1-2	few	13	CASSRSGVYGYTF	TGCGCCAGCAGCCGATCAGGGGTCTATGGCTACACCTTC
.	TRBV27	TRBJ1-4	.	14	CASRRAGPNEKLFF	TGTGCCAGCAGACGGGCAGGGCCAAATGAAAAACTGTTTTTT
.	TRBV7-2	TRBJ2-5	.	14	CASSRRAHQETQYF	TGTGCCAGCAGCCGGCGGGCGCACCAAGAGACCCAGTACTTC
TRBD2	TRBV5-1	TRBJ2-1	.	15	CASSLGTSDYNEQFF	TGCGCCAGCAGCTTGGGGACTAGCGACTACAATGAGCAGTTCTTC
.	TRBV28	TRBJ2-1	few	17	CDSSLETIEGYSNEQFF	TGTGACAGCAGTTTGGAGACTATAGAAGGGTATTCCAATGAGCAGTTCTTC
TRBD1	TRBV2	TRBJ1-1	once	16	CASSPGQVVMNTEAFF	TGTGCCAGCAGTCCGGGACAGGTCGTTATGAACACTGAAGCTTTCTTT
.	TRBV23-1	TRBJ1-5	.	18	CASSQSSAGVESIGPQHF	TGCGCCAGCAGTCAATCATCCGCAGGGGTCGAAAGTATCGGGCCCCAGCATTTT
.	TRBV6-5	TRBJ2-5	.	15	CASTEQSTVQLSQYF	TGTGCCAGCACCGAACAGAGCACAGTACAATTGTCCCAGTACTTC
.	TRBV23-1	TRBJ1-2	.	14	CASSLRRARNGYTF	TGCGCCAGCAGTCTAAGGAGAGCGAGGAATGGCTACACCTTC
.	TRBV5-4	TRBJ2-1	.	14	CASSSGTGYNEQFF	TGTGCCAGCAGCTCGGGGACTGGATACAATGAGCAGTTCTTC
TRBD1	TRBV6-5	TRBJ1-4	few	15	CASRPTRQGNEKLFF	TGTGCCAGCAGACCAACCCGACAGGGTAATGAAAAACTGTTTTTT
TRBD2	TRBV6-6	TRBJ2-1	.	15	CASSSTRGGYNEQFF	TGTGCCAGCAGTTCTACACGCGGGGGCTACAATGAGCAGTTCTTC
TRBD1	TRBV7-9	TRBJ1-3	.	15	CASSPGTETGNTIYF	TGTGCCAGCAGCCCCGGGACAGAAACTGGAAACACCATATATTTT
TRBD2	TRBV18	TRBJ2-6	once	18	CASSPLSGRGSGANVLTF	TGTGCCAGCTCACCCCTTAGCGGGCGGGGCTCTGGGGCCAACGTCCTGACTTTC
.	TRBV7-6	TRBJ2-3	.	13	CASSRDFSDTQYF	TGTGCCAGCAGCCGGGACTTTTCCGATACGCAGTATTTT
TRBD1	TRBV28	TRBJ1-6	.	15	CASSLSGGWNSPLHF	TGTGCCAGCAGTTTGTCAGGGGGTTGGAATTCACCCCTCCACTTT
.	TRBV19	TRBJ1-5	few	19	CASSIRQAIARYSNQPQHF	TGTGCCAGTAGTATTAGACAGGCCATCGCGAGATATAGCAATCAGCCCCAGCATTTT
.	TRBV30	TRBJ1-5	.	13	CDGAIDSNQPQHF	TGTGACGGAGCGATAGATAGCAATCAGCCCCAGCATTTT
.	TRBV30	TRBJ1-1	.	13	CAWSEQPNTEAFF	TGTGCCTGGAGTGAACAGCCGAACACTGAAGCTTTCTTT
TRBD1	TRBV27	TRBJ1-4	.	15	CASSLWRGPGEKLFF	TGTGCCAGCAGTTTATGGAGGGGGCCGGGTGAAAAACTGTTTTTT
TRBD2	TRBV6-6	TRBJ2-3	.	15	CASTVAGGSTDTQYF	TGTGCCAGCACCGTAGCGGGAGGGAGCACAGATACGCAGTATTTT
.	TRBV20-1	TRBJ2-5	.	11	CSAQTQETQYF	TGCAGTGCGCAGACACAAGAGACCCAGTACTTC
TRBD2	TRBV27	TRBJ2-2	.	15	CASSPGLAGTGELFF	TGTGCCAGCAGTCCGGGACTAGCGGGGACCGGGGAGCTGTTTTTT
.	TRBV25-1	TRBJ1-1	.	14	CASSERLQNTEAFF	TGTGCCAGCAGTGAACGACTCCAGAACACTGAAGCTTTCTTT
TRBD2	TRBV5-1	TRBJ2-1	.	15	CASSILAGGVNEQFF	TGCGCCAGCAGCATTCTAGCGGGAGGTGTTAATGAGCAGTTCTTC
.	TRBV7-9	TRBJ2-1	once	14	CASSLVPGLDEQFF	TGTGCCAGCAGCTTAGTGCCAGGGCTCGATGAGCAGTTCTTC
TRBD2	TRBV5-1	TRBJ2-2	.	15	CASSRAGLNTGELFF	TGCGCCAGCAGCCGAGCGGGACTGAACACCGGGGAGCTGTTTTTT
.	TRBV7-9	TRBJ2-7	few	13	CARSLTFGYEQYF	TGTGCCAGAAGTCTAACCTTTGGTTACGAGCAGTACTTC
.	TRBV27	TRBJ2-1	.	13	CASRKGNYNEQFF	TGTGCCAGCAGAAAGGGGAACTACAATGAGCAGTTCTTC
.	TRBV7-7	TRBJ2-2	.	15	CASSLDGANTGELFF	TGTGCCAGCAGCTTAGATGGAGCGAACACCGGGGAGCTGTTTTTT
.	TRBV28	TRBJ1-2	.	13	CASSSGSPHGYTF	TGTGCCAGCAGTTCCGGGTCCCCCCATGGCTACACCTTC
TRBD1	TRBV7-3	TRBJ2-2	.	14	CASSSRQGTGELFF	TGTGCCAGCAGCTCTCGACAGGGCACCGGGGAGCTGTTTTTT
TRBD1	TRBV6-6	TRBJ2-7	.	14	CASSPRDRSYEQYF	TGTGCCAGCAGTCCCCGGGACAGATCCTACGAGCAGTACTTC
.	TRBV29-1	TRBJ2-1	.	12	CSVERGTDEQFF	TGCAGCGTTGAACGGGGGACCGATGAGCAGTTCTTC
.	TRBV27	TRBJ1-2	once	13	CASLHQICYGYTF	TGTGCCAGCCTCCATCAGATTTGCTATGGCTACACCTTC
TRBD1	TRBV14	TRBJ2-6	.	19	CASSQERGLRASGANVLTF	TGTGCCAGCAGCCAAGAGAGGGGGCTTAGGGCCTCTGGGGCCAACGTCCTGACTTTC
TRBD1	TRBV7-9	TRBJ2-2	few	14	CASSPQGMTGELFF	TGTGCCAGCAGCCCACAGGGGATGACCGGGGAGCTGTTTTTT
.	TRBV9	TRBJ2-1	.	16	CASSPPDSFYVHEQFF	TGTGCCAGCAGCCCCCCTGACAGTTTTTATGTTCATGAGCAGTTCTTC
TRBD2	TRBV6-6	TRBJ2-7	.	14	CASSYERGVYEQYF	TGTGCCAGCAGTTATGAGCGGGGGGTGTACGAGCAGTACTTC
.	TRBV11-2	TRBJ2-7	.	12	CASSLVFQGRYF	TGTGCCAGCAGCTTAGTTTTCCAGGGTCGGTACTTC
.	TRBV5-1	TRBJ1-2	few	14	CASSLRWGHGGYTF	TGCGCCAGCAGCTTGAGGTGGGGACACGGGGGCTACACCTTC
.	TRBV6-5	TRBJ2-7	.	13	CASSSTAVGEQYF	TGTGCCAGCAGTTCGACTGCGGTCGGGGAGCAGTACTTC
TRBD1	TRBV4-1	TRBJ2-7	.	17	CASSQDRGRTGNYEQYF	TGCGCCAGCAGCCAAGATAGAGGTCGGACAGGGAACTACGAGCAGTACTTC
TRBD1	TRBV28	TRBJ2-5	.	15	CAIKNRDRAGETQYF	TGTGCCATCAAAAACCGGGACAGGGCTGGGGAGACCCAGTACTTC